A selection of T cell receptor beta chains follows, all from one sample in a study of blood T cell repertoires in COVID-19. This table comes from immunoSEQ multiplex PCR, and its TCRdb copy is limited to in-frame clones, with some not included. The profile shows under 200,000 clones, 82% of them singletons. Sequencing used PBMCs or T cells enriched from blood (not recorded which). These TCRs come from a woman aged 55 to 70 with acute COVID-19. CDR3s leave out the opening cysteine and the closing phenylalanine or tryptophan.

v_call cdr3_aa
TRBV20-1 SASGRTDT
TRBV7-9 ASSSQRDRDHNEQF
TRBV2 ASSAQLNTEAF
TRBV10-2 ASSTGTSGAQQF
TRBV4-3 ASSQGDRGASPLH
TRBV19 ASSITGSSYNSPLH
TRBV6-4 ASSTSGSTDTQY
TRBV30 AWRGQGQGTEAF
TRBV7-2 ASSLVSGGHTEAF
TRBV19 ASSTLAGGNEQF